Each of the 20 T cell receptor beta chains below was sequenced from the same sample in a study of blood T cell repertoires in COVID-19. The method was immunoSEQ multiplex PCR; TCRdb's version includes in-frame clones alone and lacks a portion of them. The table has some 150,000 clones, 70% to 90% seen once. The sample comprised peripheral blood. Every receptor here comes from a man aged 35 to 55 with acute or convalescent COVID-19.

The chain has TRBV3-1 (or the pseudogene TRBV3-2) and TRBJ1-6; the match to TRBD1 covers 7 bases. The germline V gene encodes CDR1 LGHDT and CDR2 YNNKEL (reference sequence). J was trimmed by 0 bases and V by 11 bases; bases with no gene match: 10. The CDR3 sequence is 16 residues long. Written as DNA, the CDR3 is TGTGCCTCGGACAGGCCGACGAGCTCCTATAATTCACCCCTCCACTTT. This gives the protein CASDRPTSSYNSPLHF.

CDR3 in DNA: TGCGCCAGCAGCCAGGGACAGGGGGCCTTTGGTGAAAAACTGTTTTTT. It yields the protein CASSQGQGAFGEKLFF. The gene calls are TRBV4-1 and TRBJ1-4, with 12 bases matching TRBD1. This CDR3 has 16 amino acids. Trimming removed 3 bases from V and 7 bases from J; junction bases left unmatched: 6. Germline V gene lookup returns CDR1 MGHRA and CDR2 YSYEKL.

On this clone itself: Other DNA sequences within the sample encode an identical CDR3. The chain uses TRBV5-1 and TRBJ1-4; D might be TRBD1 (6 bases). This CDR3 is 15 amino acids long. Germline values: CDR1 SGHRS, CDR2 YFSETQ. Trimming removed 2 bases from V and 8 bases from J, with 16 bases in between. The CDR3 protein is CASSFYGQRNEKLFF. The CDR3 DNA follows: TGCGCCAGCAGCTTTTACGGACAGAGGAACGAAAAACTGTTTTTT. Full variable domain (missing parts from reference TRBV5-1 and TRBJ1-4): KAGVTQTPRYLIKTRGQQVTLSCSPISGHRSVSWYQQTPGQGLQFLFEYFSETQRNKGNFPGRFSGRQFSNSRSEMNVSTLELGDSALYLCASSFYGQRNEKLFFGSGTQLSVL.

This chain uses TRBV5-4 with TRBJ1-2; 7 positions agree with TRBD1. V shed 2 bases and J 8 bases; nucleotides not matched to a gene: 6. The CDR3 sequence is 13 residues long. Germline-derived CDR1 and CDR2 are SGHNT and YYREEE (reference sequence). CDR3 loop: CASSLKGAQGYTF. The CDR3 nucleotides read TGTGCCAGCAGCTTAAAGGGGGCGCAGGGCTACACCTTC. The full variable domain, in which reference TRBV5-4 and TRBJ1-2 provide the parts outside the CDR3, is ETGVTQSPTHLIKTRGQQVTLRCSSQSGHNTVSWYQQALGQGPQFIFQYYREEENGRGNFPPRFSGLQFPNYSSELNVNALELDDSALYLCASSLKGAQGYTFGSGTRLTVV.

This clone was picked up one time. V is TRBV10-3 and J is TRBJ2-1; D is unclear. Between the trimmed V and J ends, which lost 2 bases and 8 bases, there was a span of 10 bases. CDR1 is ENHRY, CDR2 SYGVKD, per germline. The CDR3 runs 13 residues. In nucleotides, the CDR3 is TGTGCCATCAGTGAGGGAGTAGCCGATGAGCAGTTCTTC. Its protein product is CAISEGVADEQFF.

J is TRBJ2-3 and V is TRBV6-2 or TRBV6-3, with TRBD1 identical over 7 bases. J was trimmed by 3 bases and V by 5 bases; bases with no gene match: 5. The length of the CDR3 is 14 residues. Germline-derived CDR1 and CDR2 are MNHEY and SVGEGT. This CDR3 reads CASSQGEETDTQYF. The CDR3 bases are TGTGCCAGCAGTCAGGGGGAAGAAACAGATACGCAGTATTTT.

The chain combines TRBV4-3 with TRBJ2-7, with TRBD1 matching 8 bases. The V segment lost 0 bases and the J segment 4 bases; nucleotides outside the gene matches: 8. This CDR3 is built from 16 residues. Germline CDR1 is LGHNA and CDR2 is YSLEER. CDR3 residues: CASSQDRTGPGYEQYF. The CDR3 coding sequence is TGCGCCAGCAGCCAAGATAGGACAGGGCCGGGTTACGAGCAGTACTTC.

This clone was seen a few times. V usage is TRBV28 and J usage is TRBJ2-7; 7 bases map to TRBD1. Per germline, CDR1 MDHEN and CDR2 SYDVKM. CDR3 size: 21 residues. V dropped 3 bases and J dropped 0; count of bases not matched to a gene: 23. CDR3 sequence reads: CASSFPNIFRAGTAVSYEQYF. The CDR3, as DNA: TGTGCCAGCAGTTTCCCAAATATTTTCCGAGCCGGGACAGCGGTCTCCTACGAGCAGTACTTC. Full variable domain (rest looked up from reference TRBV28 and TRBJ2-7): DVKVTQSSRYLVKRTGEKVFLECVQDMDHENMFWYRQDPGLGLRLIYFSYDVKMKEKGDIPEGYSVSREKKERFSLILESASTNQTSMYLCASSFPNIFRAGTAVSYEQYFGPGTRLTVT.

The J gene is TRBJ2-7, the V gene TRBV7-2; 9 positions agree with TRBD1. Trimming at V came to 5 bases and at J to 5 bases, leaving 13 bases not matched to a gene. Germline values: CDR1 SGHTA, CDR2 FQGNSA. There are 16 residues in the CDR3. The DNA for the CDR3 is TGTGCCAGCAGCGCGTCTATTGGGACAGGGAGCAACGAGCAGTACTTC. Its translation: CASSASIGTGSNEQYF.

The rearrangement links TRBV7-2 to TRBJ1-2, with 7 bases that match TRBD1. Germline V CDR1 and CDR2: SGHTA, FQGNSA. V was clipped by 5 bases and J by 8 bases; unmatched bases: 11. This CDR3 is 14 amino acids long. The CDR3 nucleotides are TGTGCCAGCAGCCCCCAATTGACAGGGTACGGCTACACCTTC. This sequence encodes CASSPQLTGYGYTF. Looking up the rest from reference TRBV7-2 and TRBJ1-2 gives the full variable domain: GAGVSQSPSNKVTEKGKDVELRCDPISGHTALYWYRQSLGQGLEFLIYFQGNSAPDKSGLPSDRFSAERTGGSVSTLTIQRTQQEDSAVYLCASSPQLTGYGYTFGSGTRLTVV.

This sequence joins TRBV5-1 and TRBJ1-2; D is uncertain. The CDR3 length is 12 residues. CDR1 is SGHRS and CDR2 is YFSETQ in the germline V gene. V lost 4 bases to trimming and J lost 2 bases, with 6 bases between them. The CDR3 reads CASSDGNYGYTF. CDR3 in DNA: TGCGCCAGCAGCGACGGGAACTATGGCTACACCTTC.

Here the CDR3 reads CATPEFVGGEQFF. CDR3 in DNA: TGTGCCACCCCCGAATTCGTGGGAGGTGAGCAGTTCTTC. This chain joins TRBV6-5 and TRBJ2-1; a weak D match, TRBD2 (6 bases). The CDR3 loop spans 13 amino acids. Germline CDR1 and CDR2: MNHEY and SVGAGI. V was clipped by 10 bases and J by 9 bases, with 19 bases between them.

In DNA form, the CDR3 reads TGTGCCATCAGTGAACAGGGACAGTACAATGAGCAGTTCTTC. Amino acids: CAISEQGQYNEQFF. The rearrangement links TRBV10-3 to TRBJ2-1; 7 bases match TRBD1. V dropped 3 bases and J dropped 4; count of bases not matched to a gene: 3. Germline V lookup: CDR1 ENHRY, CDR2 SYGVKD. The CDR3 consists of 14 residues.

The chain recombines TRBV7-9 with TRBJ2-2; D gene ambiguous. The CDR3 has 12 amino acids. V was trimmed by 9 bases and J by 6 bases, leaving 11 bases between them. The germline V gene has CDR1 SEHNR and CDR2 FQNEAQ (reference sequence). The CDR3 DNA sequence: TGTGCCAGTCTCATGTGGCCCGGGGAGCTGTTTTTT. It yields the protein CASLMWPGELFF. Complete variable domain (other parts from reference TRBV7-9 and TRBJ2-2): DTGVSQNPRHKITKRGQNVTFRCDPISEHNRLYWYRQTLGQGPEFLTYFQNEAQLEKSRLLSDRFSAERPKGSFSTLEIQRTEQGDSAMYLCASLMWPGELFFGEGSRLTVL.

The V gene is TRBV20-1, the J gene TRBJ2-7; tentatively, D is TRBD2 (5 bases). Trimming cost V 3 bases and J 6 bases, with 9 bases left between them. Germline values: CDR1 DFQATT, CDR2 SNEGSKA (reference sequence). The CDR3 runs to 11 residues. In DNA, the CDR3 is TGCAGTGCTAGGGATGCGGGCGAGCAGTACTTC. Protein sequence: CSARDAGEQYF.

V gene TRBV5-6 combines with J gene TRBJ2-2; 8 bases are a match to TRBD2. V lost 2 bases and J lost 1; bases outside the gene matches: 7. The germline V gene encodes CDR1 SGHDT and CDR2 YYEEEE. The CDR3 totals 17 residues. Written as DNA, the CDR3 is TGTGCCAGCAGCTTCGCCCGACTAGCGATGAACACCGGGGAGCTGTTTTTT. Translation gives CASSFARLAMNTGELFF.

V gene TRBV27 combines with J gene TRBJ1-5, with a possible D match to TRBD1 (5 bases). The V end was cut by 6 bases, the J end by 0 bases, with 15 bases between. In germline, CDR1 is MNHEY, CDR2 SMNVEV (reference sequence). This CDR3 has 16 amino acids. This CDR3 is CASRPGQGGSNQPQHF. For the CDR3, the DNA is TGTGCCAGCAGACCTGGTCAGGGTGGTAGCAATCAGCCCCAGCATTTT.

The chain couples TRBV6-6 to TRBJ2-7; 7 bases are shared with TRBD1. Per germline, CDR1 MNHNY and CDR2 SVGAGI (reference sequence). There are 15 residues in the CDR3. The V gene end was trimmed by 2 bases and the J gene end by 5 bases; junction bases not matched to a gene: 9. The CDR3 DNA sequence: TGTGCCAGCAGTTACCCCACGGACAGGAGCCACGAGCAGTACTTC. Its translation: CASSYPTDRSHEQYF.

The rearrangement uses TRBV3-1 (or the pseudogene TRBV3-2) and TRBJ2-2; 7 positions match TRBD1. With V trimmed by 5 bases and J by 5 bases, 8 bases remained unmatched. Germline CDR1 LGHDT, CDR2 YNNKEL (reference sequence). The CDR3 covers 15 residues. CDR3 bases: TGTGCCAGCAGCGAAAGGGGGCAAGGGACCGGGGAGCTGTTTTTT. This gives the protein CASSERGQGTGELFF.

Only one count was recorded for this clone. The V gene is TRBV2, the J gene TRBJ2-3; 13 bases fit TRBD2. CDR1 is SNHLY and CDR2 is FYNNEI in the germline V gene. This CDR3 is 18 amino acids long. With 5 bases clipped from V and 0 bases from J, the junction kept 8 bases outside the gene matches. CDR3 residues: CASSPGLAGAFSTDTQYF. As DNA, the CDR3 is TGTGCCAGCAGTCCAGGACTAGCGGGGGCCTTTAGCACAGATACGCAGTATTTT.